This passage covers 26 T cell receptor beta chains from one sample sequenced in a study of blood T cells in healthy people across ages. For the second PCR, which ran for 7 to 11 cycles, a sample-barcoded 5' primer and a J-beta primer mix were used. TCRdb re-called the 5' RACE reads with MiXCR, one entry per CDR3 protein. The sample shows about 1.1 million distinct CDR3 sequences, around two fifths of them seen only once. Sequenced: blood. Receptors originate from a man between 18 and 29 years old in good health.

This clonotype was counted between two and nine times. The chain carries TRBV4-3 and TRBJ1-1, with 7 bases fitting TRBD1. The length of the CDR3 is 15 residues. V shed 1 base and J 5 bases; nucleotides not matched to a gene: 7. CDR1 LGHNA and CDR2 YSLEER come from the germline V gene. CDR3 DNA sequence: TGCGCCAGCAGCCAAGCCCCTGACAGGGCAACTGAAGCTTTCTTT. Protein sequence: CASSQAPDRATEAFF.

Only a few counts were recorded for this clonotype. The CDR3 sequence is CSARDFRGEAKNIQYF. CDR3 DNA sequence: TGCAGTGCTAGAGATTTCCGCGGGGAAGCCAAAAACATTCAGTACTTC. The J gene is TRBJ2-4, the V gene TRBV20-1, with D possibly being TRBD2 (6 bases). Germline V gene sequence: CDR1 DFQATT, CDR2 SNEGSKA (reference sequence). The ends were cut back, 0 bases at V and 0 bases at J, with 12 bases in the middle. CDR3 length equals 16 residues.

The chain uses TRBV20-1 and TRBJ2-1; 8 bases fit TRBD2. The germline CDR1 and CDR2 sequences are DFQATT and SNEGSKA (reference sequence). The CDR3 has 14 residues. J lost 12 bases, V lost 7 bases, and 17 bases had no gene match. In DNA, the CDR3 is TGCAGTGGGATCGCGCGGGGGGCCCCGTGTAGGCAGTTCTTC. Translated, it gives CSGIARGAPCRQFF.

This chain uses TRBV29-1 with TRBJ2-1; TRBD2 aligns across 12 bases. This CDR3 spans 16 amino acids. Germline CDR1 and CDR2: SQVTM and ANQGSEA. V was pared by 6 bases and J by 7 bases, with 13 bases of the junction left unmatched. This CDR3 is CSVLPCLAGGLNEQFF. The CDR3, as DNA: TGCAGCGTCCTCCCCTGTCTAGCGGGGGGGCTTAATGAGCAGTTCTTC.

This clonotype was observed many times. This chain joins TRBV7-9 and TRBJ2-1; 13 bases map to TRBD2. There are 15 residues in the CDR3. Germline V gene lookup returns CDR1 SEHNR and CDR2 FQNEAQ (reference sequence). Germline trimming cut 5 bases from V and 4 bases from J; bases unmatched to any gene: 2. In DNA form, the CDR3 reads TGTGCCAGCAGCCGACTAGCGGGGGGTTACAATGAGCAGTTCTTC. Its protein product is CASSRLAGGYNEQFF. The variable domain in full, completed from reference TRBV7-9 and TRBJ2-1, reads DTGVSQNPRHKITKRGQNVTFRCDPISEHNRLYWYRQTLGQGPEFLTYFQNEAQLEKSRLLSDRFSAERPKGSFSTLEIQRTEQGDSAMYLCASSRLAGGYNEQFFGPGTRLTVL.

This clonotype occurred a few times. V and J are TRBV27 and TRBJ1-1; weak D call: TRBD1 (5 bases). Germline CDR1 reads MNHEY; CDR2 reads SMNVEV (reference sequence). Trimming shortened V by 7 bases and J by 0 bases, and 15 bases separated the two germline ends. There are 15 residues in the CDR3. DNA for the CDR3: TGTGCCAGCACCCCGGGGTGGGGGTTGAACACTGAAGCTTTCTTT. This codes for CASTPGWGLNTEAFF.

This chain uses TRBV4-3 with TRBJ1-1; D is undetermined. Trimming removed 0 bases from V and 0 bases from J, with 5 bases in between. Germline lookup yields CDR1 LGHNA and CDR2 YSLEER. CDR3 length: 14 residues. CDR3: CASSQDQVNTEAFF. Here the CDR3 DNA reads TGCGCCAGCAGCCAAGATCAGGTGAACACTGAAGCTTTCTTT.

The CDR3 sequence is CASSPRTAQGEQFF. CDR3 bases: TGTGCCAGCAGCCCGCGGACAGCTCAAGGTGAGCAGTTCTTC. The chain carries TRBV7-2 and TRBJ2-1, with D possibly being TRBD1 (6 bases). CDR1 is SGHTA and CDR2 is FQGNSA in the germline V gene. Trimming took 5 bases from V and 9 from J, leaving 17 bases between them. CDR3 length: 14 residues.

The J gene is TRBJ2-1, the V gene TRBV7-2, with TRBD1 matching over 7 bases. This CDR3 region has 15 residues. Looked up from germline, CDR1 is SGHTA and CDR2 is FQGNSA. V shed 4 bases and J 5 bases; nucleotides not matched to a gene: 8. In nucleotides, the CDR3 is TGTGCCAGCAGCTACAGGGGCGGAATGGACAATGAGCAGTTCTTC. This codes for CASSYRGGMDNEQFF.

This clonotype was picked up a small number of times. The V and J genes are TRBV20-1 and TRBJ1-2; 12 positions match TRBD1. CDR3 size: 14 residues. Looked up from germline, CDR1 is DFQATT and CDR2 is SNEGSKA (reference sequence). V shed 3 bases and J 7 bases; nucleotides not matched to a gene: 6. The DNA for the CDR3 is TGCAGTGCTAGGGGGACAGGGGGCCGGTGTGGCTACACCTTC. Translating it yields CSARGTGGRCGYTF.

In its sample, this clonotype was seen a few times. The chain recombines TRBV9 with TRBJ2-1, with 7 positions matching TRBD1. The junction had 8 bases not matched to a gene; V was cut back by 3 bases and J by 2 bases. The CDR3 runs to 16 residues. Germline-derived CDR1 and CDR2 are SGDLS and YYNGEE. DNA of the CDR3: TGTGCCAGCAGCGCACCGACAGGGTCGGCCTACAATGAGCAGTTCTTC. Protein product: CASSAPTGSAYNEQFF.

The CDR3 reads CASRLPYSQETQYF. CDR3 in DNA: TGTGCCAGCAGGTTACCTTACTCCCAAGAGACCCAGTACTTC. V and J are TRBV12-3 or TRBV12-4 and TRBJ2-5; no clear D. Trimming shortened V by 6 bases and J by 1 base, and 12 bases separated the two germline ends. This CDR3 comprises 14 residues.

This clonotype turned up a few times. V is TRBV9 and J is TRBJ1-2; 8 bases fit TRBD1. CDR3 length: 14 amino acids. Germline values: CDR1 SGDLS, CDR2 YYNGEE. Losses at the gene ends were 1 base for V and 4 bases for J; bases not matched to a gene: 3. The CDR3: CASSVQDRAYGYTF. The CDR3 DNA follows: TGTGCCAGCAGCGTACAGGACAGGGCCTATGGCTACACCTTC.

The V gene is TRBV7-8, the J gene TRBJ2-1, with D possibly being TRBD1 (6 bases). With 4 bases removed from V and 9 bases from J, the gap between germline ends came to 16 bases. The CDR3 covers 14 residues. CDR1 SGHVS and CDR2 FQNEAQ come from the germline V gene. CDR3 region: CASSWDIQGSEQFF. The CDR3 nucleotides are TGTGCCAGCAGCTGGGACATACAGGGAAGTGAGCAGTTCTTC. Based on the CDR3 plus reference TRBV7-8 and TRBJ2-1, the full variable domain is GAGVSQSPRYKVAKRGQDVALRCDPISGHVSLFWYQQALGQGPEFLTYFQNEAQLDKSGLPSDRFFAERPEGSVSTLKIQRTQQEDSAVYLCASSWDIQGSEQFFGPGTRLTVL.

The CDR3 DNA reads TGTGCCAGCAGAGTGACAGGGAAGGAAAAACTGTTTTTT. It is translated as CASRVTGKEKLFF. The chain uses TRBV2 and TRBJ1-4; 7 bases agree with TRBD1. Germline assignment: CDR1 SNHLY and CDR2 FYNNEI. CDR3 length: 13 amino acids. The V gene end was trimmed by 6 bases and the J gene end by 8 bases; junction bases not matched to a gene: 6.

This clonotype was counted a single time. J is TRBJ1-2 and V is TRBV21-1. TRBV21-1 is annotated as a pseudogene. CDR3 length: 19 residues. The CDR3 sequence is CASGKDFRDGTFLNYGYTF. The CDR3 nucleotides read TGTGCCAGCGGCAAAGATTTCCGCGACGGGACTTTCTTGAACTATGGCTACACCTTC.

The chain joins TRBV6-2 or TRBV6-3 to TRBJ1-5; weak D call: TRBD1 (5 bases). This CDR3 has 13 amino acids. Trimming pared 8 bases from V and 2 bases from J, leaving 10 bases between. Per germline, CDR1 MNHEY and CDR2 SVGEGT. The CDR3 sequence is CASAEQGNQPQHF. CDR3 coding DNA: TGTGCCAGCGCTGAACAGGGCAATCAGCCCCAGCATTTT.

A single count supports this clonotype. The V and J genes are TRBV4-2 and TRBJ2-5; D might be TRBD1 (5 bases). Looked up from germline, CDR1 is LGHNA and CDR2 is YNFKEQ. The V gene lost 0 bases and the J gene lost 11 bases, with 19 bases spanning the gap. The CDR3 runs to 15 residues. As DNA, the CDR3 is TGTGCCAGCAGCCAAGAACCAGGGATCTACAATGAGCAGTACTTC. It yields the protein CASSQEPGIYNEQYF.

The rearrangement uses TRBV25-1 and TRBJ1-1; weak D call: TRBD1 (6 bases). This CDR3 is built from 15 residues. V dropped 0 bases and J dropped 6 bases, with 14 bases sitting between them. Germline-derived CDR1 and CDR2 are MGHDK and SYGVNS. The CDR3 nucleotides read TGTGCCAGCAGTGAATACGATCTACAGGGACCTGAAGCTTTCTTT. It encodes CASSEYDLQGPEAFF.

The V and J genes are TRBV24-1 and TRBJ2-3; D is uncertain. Germline CDR1 reads KGHDR; CDR2 reads SFDVKD. The CDR3 extends over 13 amino acids. Trimming left V 3 bases short and J 7 bases short, with 10 bases between. The CDR3 here is CATSDPGKNTQYF. The DNA of the CDR3 is TGTGCCACCAGTGATCCTGGAAAAAATACGCAGTATTTT.

V usage is TRBV7-8 and J usage is TRBJ1-5; 7 bases are shared with TRBD1. The germline V gene encodes CDR1 SGHVS and CDR2 FQNEAQ. Losses at the gene ends were 5 bases for V and 0 bases for J; bases not matched to a gene: 16. This CDR3 has 19 amino acids. The CDR3 loop is CASSAEQGKREYSNQPQHF. The DNA for the CDR3 is TGTGCCAGCAGCGCCGAACAGGGGAAGAGGGAGTATAGCAATCAGCCCCAGCATTTT.

The chain uses TRBV6-2 or TRBV6-3 and TRBJ2-7; TRBD2 might be the D (6 bases). The germline V gene has CDR1 MNHEY and CDR2 SVGEGT. The CDR3 spans 13 residues. V was clipped by 5 bases and J by 6 bases, with 14 bases between them. The CDR3 nucleotides are TGTGCCAGCAGTCCTACAGCGGGTAGCGAGCAGTACTTC. This gives the protein CASSPTAGSEQYF.

This clonotype was seen only a few times. The V and J genes are TRBV20-1 and TRBJ1-2; D is ambiguous. Germline V gene data show CDR1 as DFQATT and CDR2 as SNEGSKA (reference sequence). The CDR3 totals 10 residues. Written as DNA, the CDR3 is TGCGGCTCCAGCAACTATGGCTACACCTTC. This sequence encodes CGSSNYGYTF.

A note on this clonotype: The junction departs from the called germline gene at one end, perhaps through a read error. This sequence joins TRBV5-5 and TRBJ2-1; D gene uncertain. Germline assignment: CDR1 SGHKS and CDR2 YYEKEE (reference sequence). The CDR3 is made up of 12 amino acids. The CDR3 bases are TGTGCCAGCAACTTGTCCTTGAATGAGCAGTTCTTC. Its protein product is CASNLSLNEQFF.

The rearrangement links TRBV7-2 to TRBJ2-7, with D perhaps TRBD1 (6 bases). V was clipped by 5 bases and J by 7 bases, with 21 bases between them. The CDR3 loop spans 15 amino acids. Per the germline V gene, CDR1 is SGHTA and CDR2 is FQGNSA. In DNA form, the CDR3 reads TGTGCCAGCAGCAAGAACCAGGGGTTTGGCAATGAGCAGTACTTC. This sequence encodes CASSKNQGFGNEQYF.

The rearrangement links TRBV24-1 to TRBJ1-5; weak D call: TRBD1 (6 bases). V was pared by 5 bases and J by 7 bases, with 17 bases between. CDR3 size: 15 residues. From germline, CDR1 is KGHDR and CDR2 SFDVKD. The CDR3 sequence is CATSGFRERGQPQHF. In nucleotides, the CDR3 is TGTGCCACCAGTGGTTTCAGGGAAAGGGGGCAGCCCCAGCATTTT.